Below are 7 T cell receptor beta chains sequenced from a single sample in a study of OX40 agonist ivuxolimab in advanced cancers. Sequenced by immunoSEQ multiplex PCR; TCRdb stores in-frame clones only, minus some. The sample holds tens of thousands of clones; over 80% are singletons and the top ten take approximately 5%. Sequences were derived from CD4+ or CD8+ T cells sorted from blood, sampled in a trial of the OX40 agonist ivuxolimab. These receptors came from an adult with an advanced solid tumor such as melanoma, head and neck, liver or kidney cancer.

The chain employs TRBV7-3 and TRBJ2-7, with a tentative D call TRBD2 (6 bases). The CDR3 covers 14 residues. V lost 0 bases to trimming and J lost 0 bases, with 6 bases between them. From germline, CDR1 is SGHTA and CDR2 FQGTGA. The CDR3 here is CASSLTSGSYEQYF. CDR3 DNA sequence: TGTGCCAGCAGCTTAACTAGCGGCTCCTACGAGCAGTACTTC.

The rearrangement uses TRBV27 and TRBJ2-1, with D perhaps matching TRBD2 (6 bases). There are 14 residues in the CDR3. CDR1 and CDR2 from the germline V gene are MNHEY and SMNVEV (reference sequence). V gave up 3 bases and J gave up 6 bases, with 12 bases separating them. The CDR3 is CASSFGGLVNEQFF. DNA for the CDR3: TGTGCCAGCAGTTTCGGGGGTCTGGTCAATGAGCAGTTCTTC.

The chain links TRBV7-8 to TRBJ1-3; tentatively, D is TRBD1 (5 bases). The V end was cut by 1 base, the J end by 4 bases, with 14 bases between. Looked up from germline, CDR1 is SGHVS and CDR2 is FQNEAQ. This CDR3 region has 16 residues. The DNA of the CDR3 is TGTGCCAGCAGCTTAGGCGGCGGGGGATCCGGAAACACCATATATTTT. As protein: CASSLGGGGSGNTIYF.

This sequence joins TRBV4-3 and TRBJ1-2; TRBD1 aligns across 7 bases. Germline V gene lookup returns CDR1 LGHNA and CDR2 YSLEER. CDR3 length: 15 residues. V was clipped by 0 bases and J by 8 bases; unmatched bases: 9. The CDR3 loop reads CASSQEWRTGEGYTF. As DNA, the CDR3 is TGCGCCAGCAGCCAAGAATGGCGCACAGGGGAAGGCTACACCTTC.

The gene calls are TRBV6-5 and TRBJ2-6; no reliable D call. The CDR3 spans 15 residues. V was cut by 0 bases and J by 0 bases, with 3 bases left in between. Per the germline V gene, CDR1 is MNHEY and CDR2 is SVGAGI. This chain's CDR3 is CASSYSSSGANVLTF. The CDR3 DNA follows: TGTGCCAGCAGTTACTCTAGCTCTGGGGCCAACGTCCTGACTTTC.

The rearrangement uses TRBV29-1 and TRBJ2-1; 7 bases line up with TRBD2. After removal of 7 bases from V and 0 bases from J, the junction contained 6 bases not matched to a gene. The CDR3 runs 14 residues. Looked up from germline, CDR1 is SQVTM and CDR2 is ANQGSEA. The CDR3 region is CSAYGRSSYNEQFF. DNA for the CDR3: TGCAGCGCTTACGGGAGGAGCTCCTACAATGAGCAGTTCTTC.

The chain carries TRBV23-1 and TRBJ2-3; no definite D call. TRBV23-1 qualifies as an ORF whose function is uncertain. The CDR3 has 13 residues. Trimming took 0 bases from V and 3 from J, leaving 4 bases between them. This CDR3 is CASSQSRTDTQYF. The CDR3 bases are TGCGCCAGCAGTCAATCGCGGACAGATACGCAGTATTTT.